The source of this TCR beta chain is a study of T cell responses to AZD1222 COVID-19 vaccine. Overall study findings and caveats: CD4 TCRs linked to vaccination spanned spike, dominating at 160-218 and 743-854. Repertoires were sampled only after the peak T cell response.

Profiled with immunoSEQ multiplex PCR; TCRdb holds only in-frame clones, not every one. The data contain fewer than 140,000 clones, about 92% of them singletons. On this clone itself: The antigen remains unidentified.

The sequencing used peripheral blood, collected 28 days after the second AZD1222 dose. This clonotype originated in an adult who received the AZD1222 COVID-19 vaccine.

The CDR3 sequence: CASSGESWETQYF. For the CDR3, the DNA is TGCGCCAGCAGTGGGGAATCATGGGAGACCCAGTACTTC. The chain couples TRBV5-1 to TRBJ2-5; D is unclear. The germline V gene encodes CDR1 SGHRS and CDR2 YFSETQ. This CDR3 has 13 residues. Trimming stripped 5 bases from V and 5 bases from J, with 13 bases between.